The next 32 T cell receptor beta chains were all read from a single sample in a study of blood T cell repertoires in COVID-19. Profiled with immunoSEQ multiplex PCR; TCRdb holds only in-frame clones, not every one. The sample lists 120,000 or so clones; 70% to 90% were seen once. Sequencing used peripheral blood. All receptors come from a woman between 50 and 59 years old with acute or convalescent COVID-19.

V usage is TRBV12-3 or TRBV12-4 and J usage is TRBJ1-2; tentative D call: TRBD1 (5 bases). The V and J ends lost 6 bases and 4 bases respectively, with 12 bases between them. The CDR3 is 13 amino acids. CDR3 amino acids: CASSQGLGYGYTF. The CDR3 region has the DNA TGTGCCAGCAGCCAGGGTCTTGGCTATGGCTACACCTTC.

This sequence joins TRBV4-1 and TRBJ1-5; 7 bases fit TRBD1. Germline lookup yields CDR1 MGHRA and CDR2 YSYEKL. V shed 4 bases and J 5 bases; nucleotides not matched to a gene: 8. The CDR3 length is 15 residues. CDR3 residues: CASSRTGDRDQPQHF. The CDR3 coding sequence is TGCGCCAGCAGCCGTACAGGGGATAGAGATCAGCCCCAGCATTTT.

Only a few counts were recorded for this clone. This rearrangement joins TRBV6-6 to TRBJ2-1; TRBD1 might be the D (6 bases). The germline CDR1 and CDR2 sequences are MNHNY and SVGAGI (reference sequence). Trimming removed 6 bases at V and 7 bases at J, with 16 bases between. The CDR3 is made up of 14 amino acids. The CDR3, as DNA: TGTGCCAGCAGGCTGACAGGACCAGGGAATGAGCAGTTCTTC. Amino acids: CASRLTGPGNEQFF.

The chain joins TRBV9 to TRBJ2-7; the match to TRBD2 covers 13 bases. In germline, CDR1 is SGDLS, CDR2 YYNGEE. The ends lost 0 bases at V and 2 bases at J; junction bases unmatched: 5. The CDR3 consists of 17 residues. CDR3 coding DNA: TGTGCCAGCAGCGTAGGAGGGACTAGCGGGACCGCCTACGAGCAGTACTTC. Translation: CASSVGGTSGTAYEQYF.

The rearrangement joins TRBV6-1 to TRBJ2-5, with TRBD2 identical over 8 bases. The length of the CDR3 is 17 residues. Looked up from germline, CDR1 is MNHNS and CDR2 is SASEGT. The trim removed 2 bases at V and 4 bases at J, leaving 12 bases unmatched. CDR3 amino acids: CASSETGSPGLGETQYF. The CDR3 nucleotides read TGTGCCAGCAGTGAAACAGGATCCCCGGGACTAGGAGAGACCCAGTACTTC.

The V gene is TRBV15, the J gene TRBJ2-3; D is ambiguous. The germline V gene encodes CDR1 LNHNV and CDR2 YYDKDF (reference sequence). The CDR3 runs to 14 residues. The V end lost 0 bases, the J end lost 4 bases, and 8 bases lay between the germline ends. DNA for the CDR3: TGTGCCACCAGCAGAGATCAAGGAGCAGATACGCAGTATTTT. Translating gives CATSRDQGADTQYF.

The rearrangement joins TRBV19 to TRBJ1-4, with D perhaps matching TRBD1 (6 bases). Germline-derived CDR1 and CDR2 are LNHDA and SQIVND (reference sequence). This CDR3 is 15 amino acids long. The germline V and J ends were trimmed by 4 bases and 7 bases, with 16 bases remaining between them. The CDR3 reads CASSTQQGISEKLFF. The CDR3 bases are TGTGCCAGTAGTACCCAACAGGGTATAAGTGAAAAACTGTTTTTT.

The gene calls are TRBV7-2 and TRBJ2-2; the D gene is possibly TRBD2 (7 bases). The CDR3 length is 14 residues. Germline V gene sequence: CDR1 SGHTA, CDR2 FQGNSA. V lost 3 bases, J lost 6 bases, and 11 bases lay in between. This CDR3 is CASSFRGAAGELFF. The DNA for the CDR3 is TGTGCCAGCAGCTTCCGGGGGGCGGCCGGGGAGCTGTTTTTT.

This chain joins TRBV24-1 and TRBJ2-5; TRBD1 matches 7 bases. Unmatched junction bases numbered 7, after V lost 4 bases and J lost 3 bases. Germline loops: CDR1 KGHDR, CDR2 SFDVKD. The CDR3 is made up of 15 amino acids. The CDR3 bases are TGTGCCACCAGTGAACCGACAGGGATTGAAGAGACCCAGTACTTC. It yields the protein CATSEPTGIEETQYF.

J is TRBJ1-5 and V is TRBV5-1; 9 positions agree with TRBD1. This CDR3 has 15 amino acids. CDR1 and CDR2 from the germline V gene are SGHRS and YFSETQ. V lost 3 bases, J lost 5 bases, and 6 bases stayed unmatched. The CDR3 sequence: CASSWEDRGDQPQHF. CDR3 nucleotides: TGCGCCAGCAGCTGGGAGGACAGGGGTGATCAGCCCCAGCATTTT.

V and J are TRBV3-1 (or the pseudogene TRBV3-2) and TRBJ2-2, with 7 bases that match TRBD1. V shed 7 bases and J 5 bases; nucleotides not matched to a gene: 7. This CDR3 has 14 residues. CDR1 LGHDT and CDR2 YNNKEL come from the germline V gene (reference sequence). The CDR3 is CASTGKTGTGELFF. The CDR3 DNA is TGTGCCAGCACCGGAAAGACAGGGACCGGGGAGCTGTTTTTT.

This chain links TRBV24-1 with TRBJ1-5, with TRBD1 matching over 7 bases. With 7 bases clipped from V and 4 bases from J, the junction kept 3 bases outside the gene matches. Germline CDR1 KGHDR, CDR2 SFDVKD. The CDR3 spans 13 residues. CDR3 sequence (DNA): TGTGCCACCAGCCAACAGGGGAATCAGCCCCAGCATTTT. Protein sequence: CATSQQGNQPQHF.

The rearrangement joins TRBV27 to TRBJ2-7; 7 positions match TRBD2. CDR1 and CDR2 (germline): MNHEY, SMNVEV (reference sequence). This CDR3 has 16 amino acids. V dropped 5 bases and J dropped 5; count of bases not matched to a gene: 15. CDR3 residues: CASSRTSFRIPHEQYF. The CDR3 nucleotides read TGTGCCAGCAGTCGGACTAGTTTTAGGATCCCCCACGAGCAGTACTTC.

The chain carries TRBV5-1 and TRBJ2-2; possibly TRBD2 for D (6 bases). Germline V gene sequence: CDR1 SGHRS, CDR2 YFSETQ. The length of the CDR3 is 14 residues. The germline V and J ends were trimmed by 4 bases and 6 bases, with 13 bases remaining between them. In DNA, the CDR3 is TGCGCCAGCAGCACCGGCGGGGCGGCCGGGGAGCTGTTTTTT. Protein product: CASSTGGAAGELFF.

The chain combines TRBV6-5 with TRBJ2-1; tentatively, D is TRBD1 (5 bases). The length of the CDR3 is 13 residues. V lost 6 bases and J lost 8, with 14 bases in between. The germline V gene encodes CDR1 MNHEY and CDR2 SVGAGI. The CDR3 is CASRPLGVHEQFF. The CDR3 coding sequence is TGTGCCAGCAGACCCCTAGGGGTCCATGAGCAGTTCTTC.

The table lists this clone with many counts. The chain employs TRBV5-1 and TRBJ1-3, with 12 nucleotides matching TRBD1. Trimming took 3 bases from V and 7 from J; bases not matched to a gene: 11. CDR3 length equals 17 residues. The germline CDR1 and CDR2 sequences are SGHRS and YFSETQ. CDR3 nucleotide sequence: TGCGCCAGCAGCTCCCACAGCGGGACAGGGGGCTCGAACACCATATATTTT. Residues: CASSSHSGTGGSNTIYF. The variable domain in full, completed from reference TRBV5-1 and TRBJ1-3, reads KAGVTQTPRYLIKTRGQQVTLSCSPISGHRSVSWYQQTPGQGLQFLFEYFSETQRNKGNFPGRFSGRQFSNSRSEMNVSTLELGDSALYLCASSSHSGTGGSNTIYFGEGSWLTVV.

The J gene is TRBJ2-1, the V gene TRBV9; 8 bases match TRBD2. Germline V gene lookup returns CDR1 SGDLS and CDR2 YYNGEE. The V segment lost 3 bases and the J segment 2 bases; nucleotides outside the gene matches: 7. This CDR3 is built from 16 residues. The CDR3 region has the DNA TGTGCCAGCAGCGCCGAGGGACTAGTGGCCTACAATGAGCAGTTCTTC. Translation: CASSAEGLVAYNEQFF. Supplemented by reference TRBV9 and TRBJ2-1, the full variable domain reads DSGVTQTPKHLITATGQRVTLRCSPRSGDLSVYWYQQSLDQGLQFLIQYYNGEERAKGNILERFSAQQFPDLHSELNLSSLELGDSALYFCASSAEGLVAYNEQFFGPGTRLTVL.

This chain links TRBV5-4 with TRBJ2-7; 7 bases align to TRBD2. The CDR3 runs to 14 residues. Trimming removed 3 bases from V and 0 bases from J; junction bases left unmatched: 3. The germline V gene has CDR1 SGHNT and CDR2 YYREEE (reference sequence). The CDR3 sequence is CASSSGGPSYEQYF. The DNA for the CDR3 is TGTGCCAGCAGCTCGGGAGGCCCCTCCTACGAGCAGTACTTC.

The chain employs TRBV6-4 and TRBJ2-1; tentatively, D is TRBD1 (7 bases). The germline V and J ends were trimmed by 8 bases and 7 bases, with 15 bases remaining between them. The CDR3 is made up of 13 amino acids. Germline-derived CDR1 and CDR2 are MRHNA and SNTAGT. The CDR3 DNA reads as TGTGCCAGCCGCCAGGGGGGTGGGAATGAGCAGTTCTTC. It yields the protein CASRQGGGNEQFF.

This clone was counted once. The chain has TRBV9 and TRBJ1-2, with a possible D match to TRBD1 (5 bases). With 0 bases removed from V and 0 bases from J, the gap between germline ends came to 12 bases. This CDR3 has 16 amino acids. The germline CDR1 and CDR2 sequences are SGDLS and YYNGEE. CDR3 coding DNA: TGTGCCAGCAGCGTAGCTACTGGGGGGGCTAACTATGGCTACACCTTC. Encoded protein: CASSVATGGANYGYTF.

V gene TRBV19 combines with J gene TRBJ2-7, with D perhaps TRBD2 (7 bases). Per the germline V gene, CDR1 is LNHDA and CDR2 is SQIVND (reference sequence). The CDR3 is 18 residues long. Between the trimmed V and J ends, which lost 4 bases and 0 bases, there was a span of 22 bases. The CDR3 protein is CASSRPSGGGRSSYEQYF. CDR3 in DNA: TGTGCCAGTAGTAGACCCTCGGGGGGCGGGCGTTCCTCCTACGAGCAGTACTTC.

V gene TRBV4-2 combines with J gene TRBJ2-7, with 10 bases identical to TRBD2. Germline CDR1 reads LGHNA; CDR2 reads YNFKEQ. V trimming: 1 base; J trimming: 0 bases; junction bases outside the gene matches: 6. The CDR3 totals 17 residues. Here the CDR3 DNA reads TGTGCCAGCAGCCAAGTAAAGCGGGAGGGTAGCTCCTACGAGCAGTACTTC. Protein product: CASSQVKREGSSYEQYF.

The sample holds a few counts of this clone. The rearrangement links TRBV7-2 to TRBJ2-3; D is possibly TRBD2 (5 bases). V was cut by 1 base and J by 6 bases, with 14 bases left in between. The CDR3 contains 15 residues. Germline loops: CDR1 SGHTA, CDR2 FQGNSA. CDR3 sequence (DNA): TGTGCCAGCAGCTTAGAGGCTAGCATTCGGGATACGCAGTATTTT. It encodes CASSLEASIRDTQYF.

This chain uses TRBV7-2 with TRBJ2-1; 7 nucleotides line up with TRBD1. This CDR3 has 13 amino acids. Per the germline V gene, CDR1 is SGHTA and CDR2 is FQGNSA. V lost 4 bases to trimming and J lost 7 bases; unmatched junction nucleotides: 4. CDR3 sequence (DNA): TGTGCCAGCAGCTATGACAGGGCAAATGAGCAGTTCTTC. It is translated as CASSYDRANEQFF.

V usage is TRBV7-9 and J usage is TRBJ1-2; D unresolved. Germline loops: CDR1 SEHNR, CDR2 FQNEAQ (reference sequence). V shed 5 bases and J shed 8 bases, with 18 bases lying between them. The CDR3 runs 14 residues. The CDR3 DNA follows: TGTGCCAGCAGCCGTCCGACATCTTTGGGCGGCTACACCTTC. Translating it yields CASSRPTSLGGYTF. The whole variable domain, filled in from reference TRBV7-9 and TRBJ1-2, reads DTGVSQNPRHKITKRGQNVTFRCDPISEHNRLYWYRQTLGQGPEFLTYFQNEAQLEKSRLLSDRFSAERPKGSFSTLEIQRTEQGDSAMYLCASSRPTSLGGYTFGSGTRLTVV.

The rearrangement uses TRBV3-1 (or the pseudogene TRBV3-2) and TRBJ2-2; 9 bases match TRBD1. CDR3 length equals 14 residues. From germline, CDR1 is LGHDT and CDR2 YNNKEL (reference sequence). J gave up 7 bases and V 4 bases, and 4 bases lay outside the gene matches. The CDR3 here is CASSPRTGVGELFF. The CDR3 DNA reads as TGTGCCAGCAGCCCTAGGACAGGGGTCGGGGAGCTGTTTTTT.

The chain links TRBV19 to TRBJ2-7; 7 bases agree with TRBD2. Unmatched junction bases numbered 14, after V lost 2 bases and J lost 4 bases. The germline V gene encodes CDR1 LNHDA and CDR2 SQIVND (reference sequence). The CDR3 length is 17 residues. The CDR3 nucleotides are TGTGCCAGTAGTATAACGGGGCCTGGCGGGAGTTGGTACGAGCAGTACTTC. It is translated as CASSITGPGGSWYEQYF.

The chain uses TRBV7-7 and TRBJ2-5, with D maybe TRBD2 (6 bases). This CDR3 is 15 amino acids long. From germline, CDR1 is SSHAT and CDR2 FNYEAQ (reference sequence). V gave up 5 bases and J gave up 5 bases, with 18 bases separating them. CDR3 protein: CASSLTSIEGETQYF. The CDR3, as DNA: TGTGCCAGCAGCCTAACTAGCATCGAGGGGGAGACCCAGTACTTC.

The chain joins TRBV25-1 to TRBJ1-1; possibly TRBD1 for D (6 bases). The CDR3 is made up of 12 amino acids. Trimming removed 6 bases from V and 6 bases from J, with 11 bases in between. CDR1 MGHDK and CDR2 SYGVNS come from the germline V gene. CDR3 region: CASSHWGPEAFF. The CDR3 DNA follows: TGTGCCAGCAGCCACTGGGGGCCTGAAGCTTTCTTT. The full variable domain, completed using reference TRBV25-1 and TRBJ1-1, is EADIYQTPRYLVIGTGKKITLECSQTMGHDKMYWYQQDPGMELHLIHYSYGVNSTEKGDLSSESTVSRIRTEHFPLTLESARPSHTSQYLCASSHWGPEAFFGQGTRLTVV.

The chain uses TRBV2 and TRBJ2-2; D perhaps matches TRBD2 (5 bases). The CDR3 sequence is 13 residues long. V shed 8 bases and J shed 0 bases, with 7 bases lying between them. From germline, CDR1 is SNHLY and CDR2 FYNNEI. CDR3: CASRDPNTGELFF. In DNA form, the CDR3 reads TGTGCCAGCCGGGATCCGAACACCGGGGAGCTGTTTTTT.

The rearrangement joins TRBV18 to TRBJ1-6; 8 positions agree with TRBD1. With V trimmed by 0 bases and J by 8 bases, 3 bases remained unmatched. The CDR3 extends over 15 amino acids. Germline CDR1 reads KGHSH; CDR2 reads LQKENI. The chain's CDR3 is CASSPPDRVDSPLHF. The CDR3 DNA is TGTGCCAGCTCACCACCGGACAGGGTTGATTCACCCCTCCACTTT.

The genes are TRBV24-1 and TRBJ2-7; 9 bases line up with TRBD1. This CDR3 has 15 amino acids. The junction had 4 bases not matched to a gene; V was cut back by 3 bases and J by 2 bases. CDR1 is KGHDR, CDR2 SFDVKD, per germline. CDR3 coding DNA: TGTGCCACCAGTGATACCCGGACAGGGGCCTACGAGCAGTACTTC. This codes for CATSDTRTGAYEQYF.